The 28 T cell receptor beta chains presented below share a single source sample, sequenced in a study of T-cell reconstitution after alpha-beta-depleted transplantation in children. A library of TCRbeta sequences, prepared with unique molecular identifiers, was generated. One entry per CDR3 protein results from TCRdb running MiXCR on the PCR reads. In the table there are fewer than 1 million distinct CDR3 sequences, less than 20% of which are singletons. Material: PBMCs, mostly from graft donor cells, obtained 360 days after TCRalphabeta/CD19-depleted stem cell transplant. These receptors were collected from a male patient aged 10 to 17 who had a stem cell transplant for acute lymphoblastic leukemia, so the T cells may come from the graft donor.

The chain couples TRBV12-3 or TRBV12-4 to TRBJ2-2, with 13 bases that match TRBD2. V was clipped by 8 bases and J by 6 bases; unmatched bases: 6. The CDR3 is made up of 15 amino acids. The CDR3 reads CASARLAGGSGELFF. The CDR3 bases are TGTGCCAGCGCCCGACTAGCGGGAGGTTCCGGGGAGCTGTTTTTT.

The rearrangement uses TRBV12-3 or TRBV12-4 and TRBJ2-1, with a tentative D call TRBD2 (5 bases). The CDR3 totals 15 residues. Trimming took off 1 base at V and 11 bases at J, with 18 bases between the two ends. The CDR3 DNA sequence: TGTGCCAGCAGTTTAGGGTTAGAGGGTACAATTAAGCAGTTCTTC. Its protein product is CASSLGLEGTIKQFF.

This clonotype appeared a few times. This rearrangement joins TRBV7-9 to TRBJ2-2; no reliable D call. This CDR3 has 12 residues. Germline assignment: CDR1 SEHNR and CDR2 FQNEAQ (reference sequence). V was shortened by 0 bases and J by 7 bases, with 3 bases between the two germline ends. The CDR3 DNA is TGTGCCAGCAGCTTAGCAGTCGGGGAGCTGTTTTTT. As protein: CASSLAVGELFF.

The gene calls are TRBV10-2 and TRBJ2-1; 8 bases line up with TRBD2. Germline V gene lookup returns CDR1 WSHSY and CDR2 SAAADI. CDR3 length: 16 amino acids. J was trimmed by 4 bases and V by 3 bases; bases with no gene match: 8. CDR3 DNA: TGCGCCAGCAGTGACCCAGCGGGAGTGGGGTACAATGAGCAGTTCTTC. Protein product: CASSDPAGVGYNEQFF.

This clonotype has a handful of counts. V and J are TRBV4-1 and TRBJ2-3; TRBD1 matches 7 bases. The CDR3 covers 14 residues. The junction had 4 bases not matched to a gene; V was cut back by 2 bases and J by 5 bases. Per the germline V gene, CDR1 is MGHRA and CDR2 is YSYEKL. CDR3 sequence reads: CASSQTGVVDTQYF. CDR3 nucleotide sequence: TGCGCCAGCAGCCAAACAGGGGTGGTAGATACGCAGTATTTT.

The rearrangement links TRBV10-1 to TRBJ2-3, with 10 bases matching TRBD2. V was pared by 0 bases and J by 3 bases, with 9 bases of the junction left unmatched. The length of the CDR3 is 18 residues. CDR1 is WNHNN, CDR2 SYGVQD, per germline (reference sequence). CDR3 region: CASSESRFGTSATDTQYF. In DNA form, the CDR3 reads TGCGCCAGCAGTGAGTCGAGGTTTGGGACTAGCGCTACAGATACGCAGTATTTT.

The chain combines TRBV28 with TRBJ2-7; D call uncertain. The CDR3 is made up of 13 amino acids. V shed 8 bases and J shed 0 bases, with 11 bases lying between them. The germline V gene has CDR1 MDHEN and CDR2 SYDVKM. The CDR3 DNA is TGTGCCAGCCCTCAGTTGGCCTCCTACGAGCAGTACTTC. This sequence encodes CASPQLASYEQYF.

The rearrangement uses TRBV3-1 and TRBJ2-1; D uncertain. Per the germline V gene, CDR1 is LGHDT and CDR2 is YNNKEL (reference sequence). V was clipped by 2 bases and J by 5 bases, with 16 bases between them. CDR3 length: 16 residues. The CDR3 bases are TGTGCCAGCAGCCAACCTCTTAGAAGTAGGAACAATGAGCAGTTCTTC. Translating gives CASSQPLRSRNNEQFF.

The genes are TRBV3-1 and TRBJ1-4; a possible D gene is TRBD1 (5 bases). V shed 8 bases and J shed 3 bases, with 10 bases lying between them. The CDR3 has 13 residues. In germline, CDR1 is LGHDT, CDR2 YNNKEL (reference sequence). The CDR3, as DNA: TGTGCCAGCCGCTCGGGGCCTAATGAAAAACTGTTTTTT. Protein product: CASRSGPNEKLFF.

This clonotype turned up a few times. The V and J genes are TRBV24-1 and TRBJ2-5; D may be TRBD1 or TRBD2 (5 bases each). Germline values: CDR1 KGHDR, CDR2 SFDVKD. This CDR3 has 14 amino acids. The V end was cut by 4 bases, the J end by 2 bases, with 10 bases between. The CDR3, as DNA: TGTGCCACCAGTGACAGGGACGTTCAAGAGACCCAGTACTTC. This encodes CATSDRDVQETQYF.

A few counts support this clonotype. The chain links TRBV5-1 to TRBJ2-1, with D possibly matching TRBD2 (6 bases). Germline V gene lookup returns CDR1 SGHRS and CDR2 YFSETQ. Trimming shortened V by 0 bases and J by 7 bases, and 17 bases separated the two germline ends. The CDR3 is 16 amino acids. DNA of the CDR3: TGCGCCAGCAGCTTGGGGCTAGCGATAGGAGGGAATGAGCAGTTCTTC. Its protein is CASSLGLAIGGNEQFF.

This clonotype was seen more than once but under ten times. The rearrangement links TRBV9 to TRBJ2-3; 7 positions agree with TRBD1. CDR1 is SGDLS and CDR2 is YYNGEE in the germline V gene. V shed 0 bases, J shed 3 bases, and the junction held 16 bases outside the gene matches. CDR3 length: 19 amino acids. CDR3 DNA: TGTGCCAGCAGCGTAGAAGGGGGCCCACTTTGGGGCCGTACAGATACGCAGTATTTT. Translated, it gives CASSVEGGPLWGRTDTQYF.

This clonotype came up many times. The chain uses TRBV29-1 and TRBJ2-7, with TRBD1 as a possible D gene (6 bases). The germline V and J ends were trimmed by 4 bases and 3 bases, with 16 bases remaining between them. CDR1 is SQVTM, CDR2 ANQGSEA, per germline. The CDR3 length is 14 residues. This CDR3 reads CSVGGGVRGYEQYF. The CDR3 DNA reads as TGCAGCGTTGGAGGTGGGGTCAGGGGCTACGAGCAGTACTTC.

This clonotype was seen only once. The chain links TRBV3-1 to TRBJ2-3; 7 nucleotides agree with TRBD1. Germline V gene lookup returns CDR1 LGHDT and CDR2 YNNKEL (reference sequence). The CDR3 is made up of 15 amino acids. V dropped 4 bases and J dropped 1; count of bases not matched to a gene: 5. The CDR3: CASSLRDSGTDTQYF. The CDR3 nucleotides read TGTGCCAGCAGCCTTCGGGACAGCGGCACAGATACGCAGTATTTT.

As concerns this clonotype: At one end, the junction sequence differs from germline, possibly due to a read error. The V and J genes are TRBV20-1 and TRBJ2-3; no reliable D call. The germline V gene has CDR1 DFQATT and CDR2 SNEGSKA (reference sequence). The CDR3 totals 12 residues. The CDR3 spells CSARLATDTQFF. DNA for the CDR3: TGCAGTGCTAGGTTGGCCACAGATACGCAGTTTTTT.

This clonotype was seen repeatedly, ten times or more. The chain couples TRBV6-1 to TRBJ1-5; D not certain. The length of the CDR3 is 15 residues. V gave up 6 bases and J gave up 2 bases, with 14 bases separating them. CDR1 MNHNS and CDR2 SASEGT come from the germline V gene. The CDR3, as DNA: TGTGCCAGCAGCCATGGACTGTTGGGCAATCAGCCCCAGCATTTT. Translated, it gives CASSHGLLGNQPQHF.

This clonotype was picked up many times. The chain is built from TRBV6-5 and TRBJ1-5, with 7 bases that match TRBD1. The length of the CDR3 is 15 residues. The V and J ends lost 7 bases and 3 bases, in that order; junction bases with no gene match: 9. The V gene's germline CDR1 is MNHEY and CDR2 SVGAGI. The CDR3 loop reads CASNLGTDDNQPQHF. In DNA form, the CDR3 reads TGTGCCAGCAACCTAGGGACAGACGACAATCAGCCCCAGCATTTT.

This clonotype was seen only a few times. This chain links TRBV10-2 with TRBJ2-1; the D gene is possibly TRBD2 (6 bases). The CDR3 consists of 12 residues. V lost 3 bases and J 13 bases, leaving 13 bases between the germline ends. Germline V gene data show CDR1 as WSHSY and CDR2 as SAAADI. CDR3 in amino acids: CASSDVTGEQFF. CDR3 bases: TGCGCCAGCAGTGACGTCACGGGAGAACAGTTCTTC.

In this sample, this clonotype turned up a few times. The chain's CDR3 is CASSAGTSGRAGKTQYF. The CDR3 DNA is TGTGCCAGCAGCGCCGGGACTAGCGGGAGGGCCGGGAAGACCCAGTACTTC. The chain employs TRBV9 and TRBJ2-5, with 16 bases fitting TRBD2. V dropped 3 bases and J dropped 6; count of bases not matched to a gene: 8. This CDR3 has 17 residues. CDR1 and CDR2 from the germline V gene are SGDLS and YYNGEE.

This clonotype was found a few times. V usage is TRBV20-1 and J usage is TRBJ2-7; D tentatively reads TRBD1 or TRBD2 (5 bases each). The CDR3 loop spans 14 amino acids. The germline V and J ends were trimmed by 0 bases and 2 bases, with 11 bases remaining between them. The germline V gene has CDR1 DFQATT and CDR2 SNEGSKA (reference sequence). CDR3 in amino acids: CSARDGTATYEQYF. In DNA form, the CDR3 reads TGCAGTGCTAGAGACGGGACGGCAACCTACGAGCAGTACTTC.

The chain is built from TRBV28 and TRBJ2-7; 8 bases map to TRBD2. Trimming cost V 7 bases and J 6 bases; bases outside gene matches: 17. The CDR3 is 16 residues long. Looked up from germline, CDR1 is MDHEN and CDR2 is SYDVKM. The CDR3 DNA sequence: TGTGCCAGCACTTACATGATAGGGAGCGGGAGAGCCGAGCAGTACTTC. This gives the protein CASTYMIGSGRAEQYF.

The rearrangement links TRBV5-1 to TRBJ2-7; the match to TRBD1 covers 8 bases. The germline CDR1 and CDR2 sequences are SGHRS and YFSETQ. The V gene end was trimmed by 2 bases and the J gene end by 3 bases; junction bases not matched to a gene: 7. The CDR3 totals 15 residues. The CDR3 bases are TGCGCCAGCAGCTTCAGGGGGCCGGGGTACTACGAGCAGTACTTC. This codes for CASSFRGPGYYEQYF.

This clonotype was seen just once. A much larger clone is a single base away; this may be a read error. The chain has TRBV9 and TRBJ2-3; TRBD1 aligns across 7 bases. The CDR3 totals 14 residues. CDR1 is SGDLS and CDR2 is YYNGEE in the germline V gene. CDR3 sequence reads: CARSEDRVADTQYF. The CDR3 DNA follows: TGTGCCAGAAGCGAAGACAGGGTGGCAGATACGCAGTATTTT.

V gene TRBV14 combines with J gene TRBJ2-7; D gene ambiguous. This CDR3 region has 13 residues. Germline values: CDR1 SGHDN, CDR2 FVKESK. Trimming took 4 bases from V and 6 from J, leaving 13 bases between them. CDR3: CASSPLEATEQYF. The CDR3 DNA sequence: TGTGCCAGCAGCCCGCTAGAAGCAACCGAGCAGTACTTC. Filled out from reference TRBV14 and TRBJ2-7, the complete variable domain reads EAGVTQFPSHSVIEKGQTVTLRCDPISGHDNLYWYRRVMGKEIKFLLHFVKESKQDESGMPNNRFLAERTGGTYSTLKVQPAELEDSGVYFCASSPLEATEQYFGPGTRLTVT.

The chain combines TRBV2 with TRBJ2-7; 9 positions agree with TRBD2. Germline values: CDR1 SNHLY, CDR2 FYNNEI. This CDR3 is 15 amino acids long. The V and J ends lost 1 base and 1 base, in that order; junction bases with no gene match: 2. The CDR3 DNA follows: TGTGCCAGCAGTGAAGTCACTAGCGGGTCCTACGAGCAGTACTTC. Its protein is CASSEVTSGSYEQYF. The full variable domain, rest sourced from reference TRBV2 and TRBJ2-7, is EPEVTQTPSHQVTQMGQEVILRCVPISNHLYFYWYRQILGQKVEFLVSFYNNEISEKSEIFDDQFSVERPDGSNFTLKIRSTKLEDSAMYFCASSEVTSGSYEQYFGPGTRLTVT.

In this sample, this clonotype turned up a few times. The CDR3 DNA is TGCGCCAGCAGCCCGACGACGAAAGAAGCTTTCTTT. It yields the protein CASSPTTKEAFF. This chain links TRBV4-1 with TRBJ1-1; no reliable D call. V gave up 4 bases and J gave up 8 bases, with 11 bases separating them. Germline V gene data show CDR1 as MGHRA and CDR2 as YSYEKL. CDR3 size: 12 residues.

The V gene is TRBV7-9, the J gene TRBJ2-3, with a weak D call TRBD1 (6 bases). Per the germline V gene, CDR1 is SEHNR and CDR2 is FQNEAQ (reference sequence). CDR3 size: 17 residues. The V and J ends lost 0 bases and 0 bases respectively, with 13 bases between them. The CDR3: CASSLAGRQASTDTQYF. The DNA of the CDR3 is TGTGCCAGCAGCTTAGCGGGGAGACAGGCTAGCACAGATACGCAGTATTTT.

This clonotype was seen a handful of times. CDR3 coding DNA: TGTGCCACCAGCAGACATATTCGGGAGCCCCAGCATTTT. Translation: CATSRHIREPQHF. The rearrangement links TRBV15 to TRBJ1-5; D uncertain. Germline V gives CDR1 LNHNV, CDR2 YYDKDF (reference sequence). CDR3 length: 13 amino acids. The V gene lost 2 bases and the J gene lost 8 bases, with 10 bases spanning the gap. The entire variable domain, with the rest obtained from reference TRBV15 and TRBJ1-5, is as follows: DAMVIQNPRYQVTQFGKPVTLSCSQTLNHNVMYWYQQKSSQAPKLLFHYYDKDFNNEADTPDNFQSRRPNTSFCFLDIRSPGLGDTAMYLCATSRHIREPQHFGDGTRLSIL.